This passage covers 3 T cell receptor beta chains from one sample sequenced in a study of Ad26.COV2.S vaccination and SARS-CoV-2 variants. Regarding treatment: about 20 received Ad26.COV2.S at low or high dose, single or two shots; about 5 received placebo; per-sample allocation not given. Vaccine and placebo recipients were sampled on day 63 after the first injection. The repertoire was sequenced with immunoSEQ multiplex PCR; TCRdb's copy has only in-frame clones and lacks some. The table has approximately 300,000 clones, just over 85% seen once. The specimen was peripheral blood, collected in a trial of Ad26.COV2.S vaccine versus placebo. These TCRs come from a person between 18 and 65 years old who received the Ad26.COV2.S COVID-19 vaccine or a placebo.

This clone is a singleton in its sample. This rearrangement joins TRBV5-4 to TRBJ1-3; D ambiguous. The CDR3 covers 16 residues. Looked up from germline, CDR1 is SGHNT and CDR2 is YYREEE (reference sequence). The V gene lost 4 bases and the J gene lost 3 bases, with 17 bases spanning the gap. The CDR3 DNA is TGTGCCAGCAGCCCGAGAGACAAGGCTGGTGGAAACACCATATATTTT. Amino acid sequence: CASSPRDKAGGNTIYF.

The rearrangement uses TRBV7-8 and TRBJ2-5; D call uncertain. The CDR3 totals 13 residues. The germline gives CDR1 SGHVS, CDR2 FQNEAQ. V lost 2 bases, J lost 11 bases, and 15 bases lay in between. This chain's CDR3 is CASSLPGVGGQYF. The DNA for the CDR3 is TGTGCCAGCAGCTTACCTGGCGTGGGTGGTCAGTACTTC.

The chain is built from TRBV5-1 and TRBJ2-2, with D possibly being TRBD2 (6 bases). CDR1 and CDR2 from the germline V gene are SGHRS and YFSETQ. V lost 0 bases to trimming and J lost 2 bases, with 11 bases between them. The CDR3 is 16 amino acids. The CDR3 sequence: CASSLGGTLNTGELFF. CDR3 sequence (DNA): TGCGCCAGCAGCTTGGGCGGGACTTTAAACACCGGGGAGCTGTTTTTT.